This paragraph reports one T cell receptor beta chain. The PCR contained 60 Vbeta and 13 Jbeta primers. Only in-frame clones appear in the TCRdb table, and some are missing; sequencing was by immunoSEQ multiplex PCR. This table has 85,000 to 120,000 clones, more than 70% appearing once. This entry belongs to a study of cytomegalovirus exposure and HLA in healthy donors. The ends were cut back, 9 bases at V and 6 bases at J, with 20 bases in the middle. The CDR3 is made up of 14 amino acids. Germline loops: CDR1 MNHEY, CDR2 SMNVEV (reference sequence). The chain recombines TRBV27 with TRBJ1-2, with D possibly TRBD1 on 5 matching bases. Sequenced: PBMCs. The sequence came from a middle-aged man in good health and CMV-seronegative. CDR3 coding DNA: TGTGCCAGGGGCCCTGCGGAGGGGAGGGATGGCTACACCTTC. Its translation: CARGPAEGRDGYTF.